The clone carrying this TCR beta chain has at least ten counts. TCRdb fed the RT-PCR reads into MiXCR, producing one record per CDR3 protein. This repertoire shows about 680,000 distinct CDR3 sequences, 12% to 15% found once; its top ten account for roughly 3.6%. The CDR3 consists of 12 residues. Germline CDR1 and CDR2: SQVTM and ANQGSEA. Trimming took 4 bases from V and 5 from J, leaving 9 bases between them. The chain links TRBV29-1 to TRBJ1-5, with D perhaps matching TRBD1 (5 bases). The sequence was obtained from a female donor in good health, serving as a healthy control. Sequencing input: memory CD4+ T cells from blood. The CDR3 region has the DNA TGCAGCGTTGGGGACGGCGATCAGCCCCAGCATTTT. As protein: CSVGDGDQPQHF.